This entry lists 26 T cell receptor beta chains sequenced from one sample in a study of cytomegalovirus exposure and HLA in healthy donors. 13 Jbeta primers and 60 Vbeta primers were used for the PCR. Repertoires were generated with immunoSEQ multiplex PCR, while TCRdb's copy carries only in-frame clones and drops some. The sample comprises 100,000 or so clones, 75% of which are singletons, and less than 11% rests with the top ten. The sample consisted of PBMCs. The receptors derive from a man aged 50 to 59 in good health and CMV-seronegative.

The rearrangement joins TRBV28 to TRBJ2-1; D possibly corresponds to TRBD2 (5 bases). This CDR3 spans 16 amino acids. The ends were cut back, 6 bases at V and 4 bases at J, with 19 bases in the middle. Germline V CDR1 and CDR2: MDHEN, SYDVKM. The CDR3 DNA is TGTGCCAGCAGCCGTGCGAGCGGAGGAATTTACAATGAGCAGTTCTTC. This translates into CASSRASGGIYNEQFF.

This CDR3 is CASREDRGPTEAFF. The CDR3 DNA is TGTGCCAGCAGAGAGGACAGGGGGCCCACTGAAGCTTTCTTT. This chain joins TRBV6-1 and TRBJ1-1, with 11 bases that match TRBD1. The length of the CDR3 is 14 residues. The germline V gene has CDR1 MNHNS and CDR2 SASEGT. The ends lost 6 bases at V and 4 bases at J; junction bases unmatched: 4.

J is TRBJ2-1 and V is TRBV7-2; 9 bases fit TRBD1. The CDR3 runs to 16 residues. The junction had 8 bases not matched to a gene; V was cut back by 5 bases and J by 3 bases. Germline V CDR1 and CDR2: SGHTA, FQGNSA. CDR3 nucleotides: TGTGCCAGCAGCCGACAGGGGGGGCGAGTCTACAATGAGCAGTTCTTC. Protein sequence: CASSRQGGRVYNEQFF.

Comment on this clone: Additional DNA sequences in this sample encode the identical CDR3. This chain connects TRBV5-6 to TRBJ1-1, with 8 nucleotides matching TRBD1. Germline loops: CDR1 SGHDT, CDR2 YYEEEE. The trim removed 4 bases at V and 4 bases at J, leaving 12 bases unmatched. There are 16 residues in the CDR3. The CDR3 coding sequence is TGTGCCAGCAGCGCCTTACAGGGGGTTCTGACCACTGAAGCTTTCTTT. Its protein is CASSALQGVLTTEAFF. Full variable domain (remainder filled in from reference TRBV5-6 and TRBJ1-1): DAGVTQSPTHLIKTRGQQVTLRCSPKSGHDTVSWYQQALGQGPQFIFQYYEEEERQRGNFPDRFSGHQFPNYSSELNVNALLLGDSALYLCASSALQGVLTTEAFFGQGTRLTVV.

This clone was counted between two and nine times. The chain uses TRBV10-3 and TRBJ2-3, with D possibly matching TRBD2 (6 bases). Between the trimmed V and J ends, which lost 4 bases and 2 bases, there was a span of 10 bases. CDR1 and CDR2 from the germline V gene are ENHRY and SYGVKD. The CDR3 runs to 14 residues. The CDR3 is CAISGGDLTDTQYF. The CDR3 coding sequence is TGTGCCATCAGTGGGGGGGACCTCACAGATACGCAGTATTTT.

The genes are TRBV5-4 and TRBJ2-2; TRBD2 matches at 10 bases. Germline CDR1 and CDR2: SGHNT and YYREEE (reference sequence). The V and J ends lost 7 bases and 6 bases, in that order; junction bases with no gene match: 9. This CDR3 contains 15 residues. Here the CDR3 reads CASRYGTSDAGELFF. The CDR3 DNA sequence: TGTGCCAGCCGATACGGGACTAGCGATGCCGGGGAGCTGTTTTTT.

The chain has TRBV7-8 and TRBJ2-1; the D gene is possibly TRBD2 (6 bases). Per germline, CDR1 SGHVS and CDR2 FQNEAQ. V was trimmed by 3 bases and J by 7 bases, leaving 13 bases between them. The CDR3 consists of 14 residues. The CDR3 nucleotides are TGTGCCAGCAGCTTTGCCGGGACTCGAAATGAGCAGTTCTTC. Protein sequence: CASSFAGTRNEQFF.

The chain employs TRBV5-1 and TRBJ2-7, with 7 bases matching TRBD2. CDR3 length: 15 amino acids. Germline V gene lookup returns CDR1 SGHRS and CDR2 YFSETQ. J lost 2 bases, V lost 0 bases, and 5 bases had no gene match. The CDR3 loop reads CASSLAGRTAYEQYF. CDR3 bases: TGCGCCAGCAGCTTGGCCGGGAGGACTGCCTACGAGCAGTACTTC.

The chain has TRBV19 and TRBJ2-6, with TRBD1 identical over 9 bases. The CDR3 consists of 14 residues. Germline V gene lookup returns CDR1 LNHDA and CDR2 SQIVND (reference sequence). J lost 9 bases, V lost 4 bases, and 4 bases had no gene match. The CDR3 here is CASSRDRDINVLTF. DNA for the CDR3: TGTGCCAGTAGTAGGGACAGGGACATCAACGTCCTGACTTTC.

To note about this clone: At one of its ends the junction is not consistent with the germline gene, which may arise from a read error. J is TRBJ2-5 and V is TRBV5-1; TRBD2 matches at 7 bases. CDR1 and CDR2 (germline): SGHRS, YFSETQ. This CDR3 has 13 residues. DNA of the CDR3: TGCGCCAGCACCTTGACTAGCCGAGAGACCCAGTACTTC. It specifies CASTLTSRETQYF.

This clone was observed a handful of times. The gene calls are TRBV7-9 and TRBJ1-2; D remains ambiguous. The CDR3 totals 10 residues. V was pared by 6 bases and J by 11 bases, with 10 bases between. Germline CDR1 is SEHNR and CDR2 is FQNEAQ (reference sequence). The CDR3 protein is CASSPIEYTF. In DNA form, the CDR3 reads TGTGCCAGCAGTCCCATAGAGTACACCTTC. Looking up the rest from reference TRBV7-9 and TRBJ1-2 gives the full variable domain: DTGVSQNPRHKITKRGQNVTFRCDPISEHNRLYWYRQTLGQGPEFLTYFQNEAQLEKSRLLSDRFSAERPKGSFSTLEIQRTEQGDSAMYLCASSPIEYTFGSGTRLTVV.

This sequence joins TRBV18 and TRBJ1-1; no clear D gene. The CDR3 has 14 amino acids. V shed 2 bases and J shed 4 bases, with 11 bases lying between them. Germline CDR1 KGHSH, CDR2 LQKENI. CDR3 region: CASSPGNSGTEAFF. CDR3 DNA sequence: TGTGCCAGCTCACCAGGAAATTCAGGCACTGAAGCTTTCTTT.

The chain has TRBV7-6 and TRBJ1-4; D unclear. Germline V gene sequence: CDR1 SGHVS, CDR2 FNYEAQ. The CDR3 extends over 18 amino acids. Trimming took off 6 bases at V and 5 bases at J, with 25 bases between the two ends. The CDR3 DNA reads TGTGCCAGCAGTGAGGCTAGTGGTCTCCTAGTCGACAATGAAAAACTGTTTTTT. It is translated as CASSEASGLLVDNEKLFF.

This chain links TRBV28 with TRBJ2-7, with no clear D. CDR1 MDHEN and CDR2 SYDVKM come from the germline V gene. Between the trimmed V and J ends, which lost 5 bases and 4 bases, there was a span of 15 bases. This CDR3 is 14 amino acids long. The CDR3 sequence: CASSPPGSPYEQYF. For the CDR3, the DNA is TGTGCCAGCAGTCCACCGGGTAGTCCATACGAGCAGTACTTC.

This clone was observed once. This sequence joins TRBV21-1 and TRBJ2-7; TRBD1 was called by the table and not checked on the DNA. TRBV21-1 is annotated as a pseudogene. The CDR3 totals 16 residues. The CDR3 region is CASSEPPGQGFYEQYF. The CDR3 nucleotides read TGTGCCAGCAGCGAACCCCCGGGACAGGGCTTCTACGAGCAGTACTTC.

This sequence joins TRBV2 and TRBJ2-5; 7 bases agree with TRBD1. The V and J ends lost 4 bases and 2 bases, in that order; junction bases with no gene match: 4. The CDR3 is 14 residues long. CDR1 and CDR2 (germline): SNHLY, FYNNEI. The CDR3 DNA reads TGTGCCAGCAGTGGGGACAGATATCAAGAGACCCAGTACTTC. Translated: CASSGDRYQETQYF.

This sequence joins TRBV11-2 and TRBJ1-2, with D possibly TRBD1 on 5 matching bases. Trimming left V 0 bases short and J 4 bases short, with 18 bases between. This CDR3 spans 17 amino acids. The germline gives CDR1 SGHAT, CDR2 FQNNGV. The CDR3 DNA follows: TGTGCCAGCAGCTTAGATGGGGCAACAGGATCAACCTATGGCTACACCTTC. This gives the protein CASSLDGATGSTYGYTF. Supplemented by reference TRBV11-2 and TRBJ1-2, the full variable domain reads EAGVAQSPRYKIIEKRQSVAFWCNPISGHATLYWYQQILGQGPKLLIQFQNNGVVDDSQLPKDRFSAERLKGVDSTLKIQPAKLEDSAVYLCASSLDGATGSTYGYTFGSGTRLTVV.

This chain links TRBV11-2 with TRBJ2-3; D uncertain. Germline V CDR1 and CDR2: SGHAT, FQNNGV. This CDR3 is built from 14 residues. With 1 base removed from V and 3 bases from J, the gap between germline ends came to 8 bases. CDR3 protein: CASSLGLETDTQYF. The CDR3 nucleotides are TGTGCCAGCAGCTTAGGGCTAGAAACAGATACGCAGTATTTT.

This clone was seen a handful of times. The chain links TRBV4-1 to TRBJ1-1; a weak D match, TRBD1 (5 bases). The V gene lost 4 bases and the J gene lost 5 bases, with 14 bases spanning the gap. Germline CDR1 MGHRA, CDR2 YSYEKL. CDR3 length equals 14 residues. The CDR3 DNA is TGCGCCAGCAGCCTCACTACGGGGGGGACTGAAGCTTTCTTT. It yields the protein CASSLTTGGTEAFF.

This rearrangement joins TRBV28 to TRBJ1-5; no firm D call. The V gene's germline CDR1 is MDHEN and CDR2 SYDVKM. Trimming pared 6 bases from V and 3 bases from J, leaving 6 bases between. This CDR3 contains 12 residues. The CDR3 loop reads CASRTLNQPQHF. The CDR3 nucleotides read TGTGCCAGCAGGACACTCAATCAGCCCCAGCATTTT.

V and J are TRBV6-1 and TRBJ2-7; TRBD1 is a possible D gene (5 bases). The germline CDR1 and CDR2 sequences are MNHNS and SASEGT. This CDR3 comprises 13 residues. V was cut by 7 bases and J by 5 bases, with 15 bases left in between. CDR3: CASKQGLYDEQYF. The DNA of the CDR3 is TGTGCCAGCAAGCAGGGTCTTTACGACGAGCAGTACTTC.

This chain connects TRBV6-5 to TRBJ2-5, with D uncertain. The J call may be faulty, since TRBJ2-7 better matches the DNA end. Germline V gene sequence: CDR1 MNHEY, CDR2 SVGAGI. The CDR3 is 14 amino acids. The CDR3 here is CASSRKIRAYEQYF. The CDR3 bases are TGTGCCAGCAGTCGCAAGATCCGAGCCTACGAGCAGTACTTC.

The rearrangement uses TRBV19 and TRBJ1-2; 9 bases are shared with TRBD1. After removal of 6 bases from V and 2 bases from J, the junction contained 4 bases not matched to a gene. In germline, CDR1 is LNHDA, CDR2 SQIVND (reference sequence). This CDR3 contains 14 residues. CDR3 region: CASRPDRGNYGYTF. CDR3 DNA sequence: TGTGCCAGTAGACCGGACAGGGGAAACTATGGCTACACCTTC.

The chain recombines TRBV4-1 with TRBJ2-2; D possibly corresponds to TRBD1 (6 bases). V gave up 5 bases and J gave up 7 bases, with 14 bases separating them. The V gene's germline CDR1 is MGHRA and CDR2 YSYEKL. The CDR3 is 14 amino acids. The CDR3 spells CASSTRGVSGELFF. The CDR3 region has the DNA TGCGCCAGCAGCACCAGGGGTGTTAGCGGGGAGCTGTTTTTT.

In this sample, this clone turned up once. The chain has TRBV30 and TRBJ1-4; a possible D gene is TRBD1 (6 bases). CDR3 length equals 14 residues. Germline-derived CDR1 and CDR2 are GTSNPN and SVGIG (reference sequence). V dropped 4 bases and J dropped 5 bases, with 14 bases sitting between them. The CDR3 nucleotides read TGTGCCTGGAAACCGGGACATGCCAATGAAAAACTGTTTTTT. Its protein product is CAWKPGHANEKLFF.

This chain links TRBV10-3 with TRBJ2-5; the match to TRBD2 covers 10 bases. The CDR3 runs 16 residues. Germline V gives CDR1 ENHRY, CDR2 SYGVKD. The junction had 12 bases not matched to a gene; V was cut back by 6 bases and J by 5 bases. DNA of the CDR3: TGTGCCATCAGCCTGACCCGGACTAGCGGCGTGGAGACCCAGTACTTC. It translates to CAISLTRTSGVETQYF.